The sequence of this T cell receptor (beta chain) was determined in a study of blood T cell repertoires in COVID-19. Seattle-derived patients entered the study during active infection and were followed longitudinally. Sequencing was performed with immunoSEQ multiplex PCR; in TCRdb, only in-frame clones are kept and a portion is missing. This table has under 450,000 clones, around 88% appearing once. The sequenced sample consisted of peripheral blood. This TCR came from a woman aged 45-65 years with COVID-19, enrolled during active disease.

The CDR3 protein is CASSGGTGAHYGYTF. CDR3 coding DNA: TGTGCCAGCTCGGGCGGTACAGGGGCTCACTATGGCTACACCTTC. The genes are TRBV18 and TRBJ1-2, with TRBD1 matching over 7 bases. V lost 6 bases, J lost 3 bases, and 10 bases stayed unmatched. This CDR3 is built from 15 residues. Germline V gene sequence: CDR1 KGHSH, CDR2 LQKENI.